These T cell receptor beta chains were read from a single sample in a study of T cell repertoires in ileal Crohn's disease. Using immunoSEQ multiplex PCR, the repertoire was profiled, and TCRdb retains in-frame clones only, with some absent. The profile shows 12,000 or so clones, 70% to 90% of them singletons. The sequencing sample was made of ileal tissue. Receptors were obtained from an adult with Crohn's disease. Both conserved end residues are part of each CDR3.

V gene: TRBV7-9
J gene: TRBJ1-1
CDR3 protein: CASSLSVTDTEAFF

V gene: TRBV7-2
J gene: -
CDR3 protein: CASSRPGTAFSYEQYF

V gene: TRBV6-5
J gene: TRBJ2-3
CDR3 protein: CASSYGTESLDTQYF

V gene: TRBV6-5
J gene: TRBJ2-1
CDR3 protein: CASSYDSGSYNEQFF

V gene: TRBV7-9
J gene: TRBJ2-5
CDR3 protein: CASSLGQGARETQYF

V gene: TRBV4-2
J gene: TRBJ1-1
CDR3 protein: CASSQVEGNLNEAFF

V gene: TRBV19
J gene: TRBJ2-3
CDR3 protein: CASSHGPGGISTDTQYF

V gene: TRBV10-3
J gene: TRBJ2-5
CDR3 protein: CAISEIWTGGPGETQYF

V gene: TRBV30
J gene: TRBJ2-3
CDR3 protein: CAWAEGATQYF

V gene: TRBV19
J gene: TRBJ1-2
CDR3 protein: CASGWDRSSYGYTF

V gene: TRBV6-5
J gene: TRBJ1-6
CDR3 protein: CASSPSGGYNSPLHF

V gene: TRBV18
J gene: TRBJ2-5
CDR3 protein: CASSPSPGVQETQYF

V gene: TRBV2
J gene: -
CDR3 protein: CASSVGHFYEQYF

V gene: TRBV10-3
J gene: TRBJ2-7
CDR3 protein: CAVSVAGLYEQYF

V gene: TRBV5-1
J gene: TRBJ2-1
CDR3 protein: CASSLAGMPSYNEQFF

V gene: TRBV7-2
J gene: TRBJ1-5
CDR3 protein: CASSQRSTGTGNQPQHF

V gene: TRBV5-1
J gene: TRBJ2-1
CDR3 protein: CASSDRLAGGNEQFF

V gene: TRBV5-4
J gene: TRBJ2-3
CDR3 protein: CASSGEGIRAQYF

V gene: TRBV11-3
J gene: TRBJ2-3
CDR3 protein: CASSRGAGTDTQYF

V gene: TRBV21-1
J gene: TRBJ2-7
CDR3 protein: CASSKARDTFYEQYF

V gene: TRBV25-1
J gene: TRBJ1-4
CDR3 protein: CASSPRGEKLFF

V gene: TRBV7-2
J gene: TRBJ1-5
CDR3 protein: CASSGQTDTGLYSNQPQHF

V gene: TRBV7-9
J gene: TRBJ2-5
CDR3 protein: CASSSALGTSGRGQETQYF

V gene: TRBV6-5
J gene: TRBJ2-7
CDR3 protein: CASSRQGIAYEQYF

V gene: TRBV25-1
J gene: TRBJ1-2
CDR3 protein: CASSERRGGELDGYTF

V gene: TRBV6-6
J gene: TRBJ2-2
CDR3 protein: CASSLPLAGGPRELFF

V gene: TRBV25-1
J gene: TRBJ2-3
CDR3 protein: CASSEMGNGITDTQYF

V gene: TRBV9
J gene: TRBJ2-1
CDR3 protein: CASSERTSGNEQFF

V gene: TRBV18
J gene: TRBJ2-5
CDR3 protein: CASSPPGVETQYF

V gene: TRBV18
J gene: TRBJ2-2
CDR3 protein: CASSPSGTANTGELFF

V gene: TRBV9
J gene: TRBJ1-3
CDR3 protein: CASSVAPDSGNTIYF

V gene: TRBV29-1
J gene: TRBJ2-1
CDR3 protein: CSFIGQGGDEQFF

V gene: TRBV27
J gene: TRBJ2-3
CDR3 protein: CASSPASGREDTQYF

V gene: TRBV28
J gene: TRBJ1-5
CDR3 protein: CASSLWGTGNNQPQHF

V gene: TRBV7-9
J gene: TRBJ2-7
CDR3 protein: CASSGLTGQTYEQYF

V gene: TRBV19
J gene: TRBJ1-2
CDR3 protein: CASSIRLRTDYGYTF

V gene: TRBV5-8
J gene: TRBJ1-1
CDR3 protein: CASSLAEVIEAFF

V gene: TRBV6-1
J gene: TRBJ2-3
CDR3 protein: CASSDPSQRGSTDTQYF

V gene: TRBV5-3
J gene: TRBJ2-5
CDR3 protein: CARSWGGPWTSGSGGETQYF

V gene: TRBV27
J gene: TRBJ2-1
CDR3 protein: CASSSRERYNEQFF

V gene: TRBV13
J gene: TRBJ2-7
CDR3 protein: CASSLGTGRLEQYF

V gene: TRBV2
J gene: TRBJ2-2
CDR3 protein: CASKSETTDVGELFF

V gene: TRBV4-2
J gene: TRBJ2-1
CDR3 protein: CASSQYGTSGGNEQFF

V gene: TRBV2
J gene: TRBJ2-7
CDR3 protein: CASSAWAEQYF

V gene: TRBV29-1
J gene: TRBJ1-2
CDR3 protein: CSVAGQGGYTF

V gene: TRBV6-5
J gene: TRBJ2-1
CDR3 protein: CASIAGLAVYNEQFF

V gene: TRBV28
J gene: TRBJ2-1
CDR3 protein: CASSLSGTGFSEQFF

V gene: TRBV10-3
J gene: TRBJ1-4
CDR3 protein: CAIRGLYGEKLFF

V gene: TRBV5-1
J gene: TRBJ1-6
CDR3 protein: CASSLRSGGIYNSPLHF

V gene: TRBV7-3
J gene: TRBJ1-2
CDR3 protein: CASSFSPDSNYGYTF

V gene: TRBV6-5
J gene: TRBJ2-7
CDR3 protein: CASSYSGQGVNEQYF

V gene: TRBV29-1
J gene: TRBJ2-2
CDR3 protein: CSVDGLAGNTGELFF

V gene: TRBV6-1
J gene: TRBJ2-7
CDR3 protein: CASNTYEQYF

V gene: TRBV2
J gene: TRBJ1-6
CDR3 protein: CASWTGDRVQTLHF